What follows are 20 T cell receptor beta chains derived from one specimen sequenced in a study of OX40 agonist ivuxolimab in advanced cancers. Generated by immunoSEQ multiplex PCR, the TCRdb table keeps only in-frame clones and is missing some. The sample holds around 90,000 clones; roughly 92% are singletons and the top ten take 0.95% to 1.3%. The sample consisted of CD4+ or CD8+ T cells sorted from blood, taken in a trial of the OX40 agonist ivuxolimab. The receptors stem from an adult with an advanced solid tumor such as melanoma, head and neck, liver or kidney cancer.

The chain is built from TRBV28 and TRBJ2-7; either TRBD1 or TRBD2 may supply D (5 bases each). Germline values: CDR1 MDHEN, CDR2 SYDVKM. The CDR3 consists of 15 residues. V shed 3 bases and J shed 5 bases, with 17 bases lying between them. CDR3 in amino acids: CASSFFLRGENEQYF. Written as DNA, the CDR3 is TGTGCCAGCAGTTTTTTCCTACGAGGGGAAAACGAGCAGTACTTC.

This chain uses TRBV28 with TRBJ2-7; D is ambiguous. This CDR3 spans 15 amino acids. V lost 4 bases to trimming and J lost 1 base, with 14 bases between them. CDR1 is MDHEN, CDR2 SYDVKM, per germline. The CDR3 here is CASSSPHRPSYEQYF. The DNA of the CDR3 is TGTGCCAGCAGTTCCCCTCACCGGCCGTCCTACGAGCAGTACTTC.

The gene calls are TRBV30 and TRBJ1-1; D is unresolved. The CDR3 has 13 residues. The V end lost 8 bases, the J end lost 1 base, and 14 bases lay between the germline ends. Germline lookup yields CDR1 GTSNPN and CDR2 SVGIG (reference sequence). Here the CDR3 reads CAGNRQRNTEAFF. The DNA for the CDR3 is TGTGCCGGGAACCGCCAGAGGAACACTGAAGCTTTCTTT.

V usage is TRBV6-1 and J usage is TRBJ1-3; TRBD1 matches at 10 bases. V shed 4 bases and J 3 bases; nucleotides not matched to a gene: 12. The CDR3 totals 18 residues. The germline gives CDR1 MNHNS, CDR2 SASEGT. The CDR3: CASSATGGPLSSGNTIYF. For the CDR3, the DNA is TGTGCCAGCAGTGCGACAGGGGGCCCCCTCTCTAGTGGAAACACCATATATTTT.

The gene calls are TRBV7-2 and TRBJ2-7; TRBD1 aligns across 9 bases. Germline CDR1 is SGHTA and CDR2 is FQGNSA. V shed 5 bases, J shed 6 bases, and the junction held 5 bases outside the gene matches. This CDR3 region has 13 residues. CDR3 residues: CASSLGQGIEQYF. CDR3 sequence (DNA): TGTGCCAGCAGCCTGGGACAGGGAATCGAGCAGTACTTC.

The chain has TRBV7-9 and TRBJ2-3; 10 bases map to TRBD1. V shed 6 bases, J shed 3 bases, and the junction held 9 bases outside the gene matches. Germline assignment: CDR1 SEHNR and CDR2 FQNEAQ (reference sequence). The CDR3 is made up of 16 amino acids. The CDR3 here is CASRSDPGQGTDTQYF. DNA of the CDR3: TGTGCCAGCAGAAGCGACCCGGGACAGGGGACAGATACGCAGTATTTT.

The chain couples TRBV30 to TRBJ1-4; D is undetermined. The CDR3 is 14 amino acids. Germline V gene lookup returns CDR1 GTSNPN and CDR2 SVGIG (reference sequence). V was clipped by 6 bases and J by 3 bases, with 14 bases between them. CDR3 in DNA: TGTGCCTGCCCTCTGGGTAGGTCTAATGAAAAACTGTTTTTT. This gives the protein CACPLGRSNEKLFF.

The chain links TRBV28 to TRBJ2-3, with D uncertain. Per the germline V gene, CDR1 is MDHEN and CDR2 is SYDVKM. There are 14 residues in the CDR3. Trimming left V 6 bases short and J 4 bases short, with 14 bases between. CDR3 nucleotide sequence: TGTGCCAGCAGCCGTCGACCACTGCCAGATACGCAGTATTTT. It translates to CASSRRPLPDTQYF.

This clone was detected once. This sequence joins TRBV6-6 and TRBJ1-2; D gene uncertain. The length of the CDR3 is 13 residues. Trimming pared 5 bases from V and 6 bases from J, leaving 13 bases between. Per germline, CDR1 MNHNY and CDR2 SVGAGI (reference sequence). The CDR3 DNA sequence: TGTGCCAGCAGTCGGAATGAGGGCCATGGCTACACCTTC. Translation gives CASSRNEGHGYTF.

The chain is built from TRBV5-4 and TRBJ2-7; D possibly matches TRBD1 or TRBD2 (5 bases each). Per the germline V gene, CDR1 is SGHNT and CDR2 is YYREEE (reference sequence). Trimming cost V 5 bases and J 6 bases, with 21 bases left between them. The CDR3 runs 15 residues. CDR3 DNA: TGTGCCAGCAGGGGCCCGGGACCCCAATCTAGCGAGCAGTACTTC. As protein: CASRGPGPQSSEQYF.

The rearrangement joins TRBV30 to TRBJ2-6, with unresolved D. Germline CDR1 reads GTSNPN; CDR2 reads SVGIG (reference sequence). The V gene lost 5 bases and the J gene lost 2 bases, with 10 bases spanning the gap. The CDR3 totals 14 residues. CDR3 coding DNA: TGTGCCTGGGCTCCAGTCCCTGGGGCCAACGTCCTGACTTTC. Protein product: CAWAPVPGANVLTF.

The rearrangement joins TRBV19 to TRBJ1-5; weak D call: TRBD1 (5 bases). The V end lost 6 bases, the J end lost 2 bases, and 8 bases lay between the germline ends. CDR1 LNHDA and CDR2 SQIVND come from the germline V gene (reference sequence). This CDR3 is 13 amino acids long. The CDR3 loop reads CASSQGRNQPQHF. Here the CDR3 DNA reads TGTGCCAGTAGCCAGGGTCGCAATCAGCCCCAGCATTTT. Variable domain in full (rest from reference TRBV19 and TRBJ1-5): DGGITQSPKYLFRKEGQNVTLSCEQNLNHDAMYWYRQDPGQGLRLIYYSQIVNDFQKGDIAEGYSVSREKKESFPLTVTSAQKNPTAFYLCASSQGRNQPQHFGDGTRLSIL.

The V call is TRBV5-1, the J call TRBJ2-2, with D uncertain. CDR3 size: 14 residues. Germline lookup yields CDR1 SGHRS and CDR2 YFSETQ. Trimming pared 4 bases from V and 0 bases from J, leaving 7 bases between. DNA of the CDR3: TGCGCCAGCAGCCTACGACCGAACACCGGGGAGCTGTTTTTT. Translated: CASSLRPNTGELFF.

This sequence joins TRBV30 and TRBJ2-7; D remains ambiguous. Germline V lookup: CDR1 GTSNPN, CDR2 SVGIG (reference sequence). V dropped 8 bases and J dropped 4 bases, with 15 bases sitting between them. The CDR3 runs to 12 residues. The DNA of the CDR3 is TGTGCCCTGGGTAAGGGCGGTTACGAGCAGTACTTC. This codes for CALGKGGYEQYF.

The chain uses TRBV7-9 and TRBJ2-1; 12 bases map to TRBD2. V lost 8 bases, J lost 5 bases, and 1 base stayed unmatched. The CDR3 is made up of 13 amino acids. Germline CDR1 reads SEHNR; CDR2 reads FQNEAQ (reference sequence). The CDR3 DNA follows: TGTGCCAGCTGGACTAGCGGGAACAATGAGCAGTTCTTC. This codes for CASWTSGNNEQFF.

The rearrangement joins TRBV30 to TRBJ1-1; D gene uncertain. Germline CDR1 GTSNPN, CDR2 SVGIG (reference sequence). V was pared by 0 bases and J by 0 bases, with 8 bases between. The CDR3 length is 14 residues. In DNA form, the CDR3 reads TGTGCCTGGAGTGTACTATCATTGAACACTGAAGCTTTCTTT. Protein product: CAWSVLSLNTEAFF. Variable domain in full (rest from reference TRBV30 and TRBJ1-1): SQTIHQWPATLVQPVGSPLSLECTVEGTSNPNLYWYRQAAGRGLQLLFYSVGIGQISSEVPQNLSASRPQDRQFILSSKKLLLSDSGFYLCAWSVLSLNTEAFFGQGTRLTVV.

J is TRBJ1-2 and V is TRBV29-1, with D maybe TRBD1 (6 bases). The CDR3 runs to 13 residues. Trimming took off 5 bases at V and 5 bases at J, with 15 bases between the two ends. The germline V gene encodes CDR1 SQVTM and CDR2 ANQGSEA. CDR3 bases: TGCAGCGTTTCGCAGGGGTTACGTTATGGCTACACCTTC. It encodes CSVSQGLRYGYTF.

J is TRBJ1-1 and V is TRBV6-5; a possible D gene is TRBD1 (6 bases). V was shortened by 5 bases and J by 0 bases, with 10 bases between the two germline ends. This CDR3 has 14 amino acids. In germline, CDR1 is MNHEY, CDR2 SVGAGI. The CDR3 loop is CASSTGPMNTEAFF. As DNA, the CDR3 is TGTGCCAGCAGTACAGGGCCCATGAACACTGAAGCTTTCTTT.

V and J are TRBV9 and TRBJ2-7, with D perhaps TRBD1 or TRBD2 (5 bases each). The CDR3 loop spans 16 amino acids. Trimming shortened V by 0 bases and J by 0 bases, and 13 bases separated the two germline ends. The germline gives CDR1 SGDLS, CDR2 YYNGEE. The CDR3 loop is CASSVGGRESSYEQYF. CDR3 bases: TGTGCCAGCAGCGTAGGAGGCAGGGAGAGCTCCTACGAGCAGTACTTC.

This clone was seen a handful of times. The chain is built from TRBV7-9 and TRBJ1-2, with D possibly being TRBD1 (5 bases). Germline values: CDR1 SEHNR, CDR2 FQNEAQ (reference sequence). CDR3 size: 13 residues. Trimming stripped 5 bases from V and 14 bases from J, with 21 bases between. The CDR3 loop reads CASSGQEGLVGTF. DNA of the CDR3: TGTGCCAGCAGCGGACAAGAGGGGCTGGTGGGGACCTTC.